These 26 T cell receptor beta chains were sequenced from one sample in a study of spatial heterogeneity in lung cancer. Described time point: blood at routine non-recurrence follow-up after resection. TCRdb re-analysed the 5' RACE reads in MiXCR, keeping a single row per CDR3 protein. The sample consists of 45,000 to 50,000 distinct CDR3 sequences, about an eighth of them appearing once. Material: PBMCs, obtained at follow-up. The receptors were sampled from a male donor with early-stage non-small cell lung cancer.

The chain couples TRBV7-2 to TRBJ1-6; no clear D gene. The ends were cut back, 0 bases at V and 5 bases at J, with 2 bases in the middle. Per the germline V gene, CDR1 is SGHTA and CDR2 is FQGNSA. The CDR3 totals 13 residues. CDR3 sequence (DNA): TGTGCCAGCAGCTTAGCAAATAATTCACCCCTCCACTTT. As protein: CASSLANNSPLHF.

V gene TRBV20-1 combines with J gene TRBJ2-6; 10 nucleotides match TRBD2. Germline lookup yields CDR1 DFQATT and CDR2 SNEGSKA (reference sequence). After removal of 4 bases from V and 4 bases from J, the junction contained 7 bases not matched to a gene. The CDR3 length is 16 residues. The CDR3 reads CSATLAGRSGANVLTF. The CDR3 bases are TGCAGTGCTACACTAGCGGGAAGGTCGGGGGCCAACGTCCTGACTTTC.

The CDR3 reads CAWGTATYEQYF. CDR3 bases: TGTGCCTGGGGGACAGCGACCTACGAGCAGTACTTC. The chain combines TRBV30 with TRBJ2-7; 7 bases fit TRBD1. Germline assignment: CDR1 GTSNPN and CDR2 SVGIG (reference sequence). The CDR3 spans 12 residues. V was clipped by 5 bases and J by 2 bases; unmatched bases: 3.

This clonotype was seen a handful of times. The chain carries TRBV7-2 and TRBJ2-5, with 7 nucleotides matching TRBD2. This CDR3 contains 13 residues. V trimming: 3 bases; J trimming: 5 bases; junction bases outside the gene matches: 3. The germline V gene has CDR1 SGHTA and CDR2 FQGNSA. The CDR3 spells CASSLLADETQYF. The CDR3 nucleotides read TGTGCCAGCAGCTTGCTAGCGGATGAGACCCAGTACTTC.

The chain joins TRBV7-9 to TRBJ2-1; perhaps TRBD2 as D (6 bases). Germline V CDR1 and CDR2: SEHNR, FQNEAQ (reference sequence). The CDR3 is made up of 16 amino acids. With 4 bases removed from V and 3 bases from J, the gap between germline ends came to 16 bases. This chain's CDR3 is CASSSSWGGFYNEQFF. CDR3 nucleotides: TGTGCCAGCAGCTCGAGTTGGGGAGGATTCTACAATGAGCAGTTCTTC.

V usage is TRBV20-1 and J usage is TRBJ2-1, with 10 bases aligning to TRBD2. V was clipped by 0 bases and J by 0 bases; unmatched bases: 17. Germline V lookup: CDR1 DFQATT, CDR2 SNEGSKA (reference sequence). The CDR3 has 21 amino acids. CDR3: CSARDSQVRTSGRSSYNEQFF. CDR3 DNA: TGCAGTGCTAGAGATAGTCAGGTCAGGACTAGCGGCCGTAGCTCCTACAATGAGCAGTTCTTC.

In this sample, this clonotype turned up a few times. The chain employs TRBV7-3 and TRBJ1-2; 7 bases agree with TRBD1. The CDR3 has 13 amino acids. Germline-derived CDR1 and CDR2 are SGHTA and FQGTGA. The J segment lost 4 bases and the V segment lost 5 bases, leaving 4 bases of the junction unmatched. In DNA form, the CDR3 reads TGTGCCAGCAGCCGGGACAGTTTCTATGGCTACACCTTC. Translated: CASSRDSFYGYTF.

This clonotype was observed many times. The rearrangement links TRBV20-1 to TRBJ1-1; unclear D gene. This CDR3 is 15 amino acids long. V lost 6 bases and J lost 0, with 17 bases in between. Germline V gives CDR1 DFQATT, CDR2 SNEGSKA (reference sequence). The CDR3: CSAQTILGMNTEAFF. DNA for the CDR3: TGCAGTGCCCAAACAATTTTGGGAATGAACACTGAAGCTTTCTTT.

This clonotype was seen ten or more times. The CDR3 here is CASSPPGGGGEQYF. CDR3 sequence (DNA): TGTGCCAGCTCACCACCGGGCGGTGGTGGCGAGCAGTACTTC. This chain connects TRBV18 to TRBJ2-7; D gene ambiguous. V lost 0 bases, J lost 6 bases, and 12 bases lay in between. CDR3 size: 14 residues. Germline CDR1 reads KGHSH; CDR2 reads LQKENI.

This clonotype was recorded many times. This chain links TRBV12-3 or TRBV12-4 with TRBJ1-5; D remains unclear. The V end lost 1 base, the J end lost 0 bases, and 10 bases lay between the germline ends. The CDR3 runs 16 residues. The CDR3 DNA follows: TGTGCCAGCAGTTTAGGGACCCCTATTAGCAATCAGCCCCAGCATTTT. This sequence encodes CASSLGTPISNQPQHF.

This clonotype has a handful of counts. The chain has TRBV2 and TRBJ2-4; D gene ambiguous. Germline values: CDR1 SNHLY, CDR2 FYNNEI. The germline V and J ends were trimmed by 7 bases and 7 bases, with 17 bases remaining between them. The length of the CDR3 is 14 residues. CDR3 bases: TGTGCCAGCACAGAAAGGGCCCAGGATAACATTCAGTACTTC. It specifies CASTERAQDNIQYF.

This clonotype was seen ten or more times. The chain employs TRBV7-2 and TRBJ2-2, with unresolved D. This CDR3 region has 14 residues. Germline V gives CDR1 SGHTA, CDR2 FQGNSA. Trimming stripped 0 bases from V and 5 bases from J, with 7 bases between. For the CDR3, the DNA is TGTGCCAGCAGCTTAGCTCTGGAAACCGGGGAGCTGTTTTTT. Translation gives CASSLALETGELFF.

This clonotype was counted between two and nine times. The chain carries TRBV7-3 and TRBJ1-6; 11 nucleotides agree with TRBD1. Germline CDR1 is SGHTA and CDR2 is FQGTGA. V was clipped by 2 bases and J by 9 bases; unmatched bases: 3. The CDR3 sequence is 15 residues long. In nucleotides, the CDR3 is TGTGCCAGCAGCTTAGAAGGACAGGGGGCTTCACCCCTCCACTTT. Translated, it gives CASSLEGQGASPLHF. The full variable domain, its missing parts supplied by reference TRBV7-3 and TRBJ1-6, is GAGVSQTPSNKVTEKGKYVELRCDPISGHTALYWYRQSLGQGPEFLIYFQGTGAADDSGLPNDRFFAVRPEGSVSTLKIQRTERGDSAVYLCASSLEGQGASPLHFGNGTRLTVT.

The genes are TRBV3-1 and TRBJ2-3; 7 bases line up with TRBD2. The length of the CDR3 is 15 residues. J gave up 4 bases and V 4 bases, and 8 bases lay outside the gene matches. Germline values: CDR1 LGHDT, CDR2 YNNKEL (reference sequence). In DNA, the CDR3 is TGTGCCAGCAGCCCAAGGGCGGGAGATTCAGATACGCAGTATTTT. Amino acid sequence: CASSPRAGDSDTQYF.

The chain employs TRBV7-2 and TRBJ2-7; D remains unclear. V lost 5 bases to trimming and J lost 2 bases, with 16 bases between them. The CDR3 consists of 15 residues. Germline CDR1 and CDR2: SGHTA and FQGNSA. The CDR3 protein is CASSPSAGVAYEQYF. CDR3 sequence (DNA): TGTGCCAGCAGCCCGTCGGCAGGTGTTGCCTACGAGCAGTACTTC.

Many counts were recorded for this clonotype. This rearrangement joins TRBV18 to TRBJ1-4; no firm D call. CDR1 is KGHSH, CDR2 LQKENI, per germline. Trimming cost V 5 bases and J 6 bases, with 22 bases left between them. The CDR3 covers 17 residues. CDR3 sequence reads: CASSYREYPREDEKLFF. DNA of the CDR3: TGTGCCAGCTCATACCGGGAGTACCCTCGGGAAGATGAAAAACTGTTTTTT.

The table lists this clonotype with many counts. The chain links TRBV7-2 to TRBJ1-6; no clear D. The CDR3 consists of 14 residues. Germline CDR1 and CDR2: SGHTA and FQGNSA. V was pared by 5 bases and J by 7 bases, with 12 bases between. CDR3 sequence reads: CASSKVAVNSPLHF. The DNA of the CDR3 is TGTGCCAGCAGCAAGGTCGCGGTCAATTCACCCCTCCACTTT.

This clonotype was seen at least ten times. V is TRBV7-9 and J is TRBJ1-6; TRBD1 is a possible D gene (5 bases). V shed 10 bases and J shed 7 bases, with 14 bases lying between them. The CDR3 loop spans 13 amino acids. Looked up from germline, CDR1 is SEHNR and CDR2 is FQNEAQ (reference sequence). The CDR3 loop reads CANRQGSNSPLHF. DNA of the CDR3: TGTGCCAACCGTCAGGGTTCCAATTCACCCCTCCACTTT.

This clonotype was counted ten times or more. The chain carries TRBV7-6 and TRBJ2-5; D not resolved. The V and J ends lost 1 base and 5 bases respectively, with 2 bases between them. The CDR3 runs to 11 residues. Germline CDR1 reads SGHVS; CDR2 reads FNYEAQ. CDR3 bases: TGTGCCAGCAGCTTAGATGAGACCCAGTACTTC. Translation gives CASSLDETQYF. Looking up the rest from reference TRBV7-6 and TRBJ2-5 gives the full variable domain: GAGVSQSPRYKVTKRGQDVALRCDPISGHVSLYWYRQALGQGPEFLTYFNYEAQQDKSGLPNDRFSAERPEGSISTLTIQRTEQRDSAMYRCASSLDETQYFGPGTRLLVL.

The J gene is TRBJ2-1, the V gene TRBV5-1; 11 bases fit TRBD2. Germline CDR1 SGHRS, CDR2 YFSETQ. Trimming removed 4 bases from V and 5 bases from J; junction bases left unmatched: 5. The CDR3 loop spans 15 amino acids. The CDR3 DNA reads TGCGCCAGCAGCGAACTAGCGGGAGACGACAATGAGCAGTTCTTC. This codes for CASSELAGDDNEQFF.

This clonotype was counted many times. The chain couples TRBV12-3 or TRBV12-4 to TRBJ2-5; TRBD2 agrees at 10 bases. The CDR3 spans 15 residues. The V gene end was trimmed by 8 bases and the J gene end by 5 bases; junction bases not matched to a gene: 11. Here the CDR3 DNA reads TGTGCCAGCGGGGAGGAGGGACTAGCGTCGGAGACCCAGTACTTC. This translates into CASGEEGLASETQYF.

The chain combines TRBV5-1 with TRBJ2-3; 7 nucleotides align to TRBD1. J gave up 3 bases and V 7 bases, and 20 bases lay outside the gene matches. Germline CDR1 and CDR2: SGHRS and YFSETQ. The CDR3 spans 18 residues. The CDR3 reads CASSRVTAGTEGTDTQYF. For the CDR3, the DNA is TGCGCCAGCTCGCGCGTGACTGCCGGGACAGAGGGGACAGATACGCAGTATTTT.

This clonotype has at least ten counts. The chain joins TRBV20-1 to TRBJ1-6; D ambiguous. Germline lookup yields CDR1 DFQATT and CDR2 SNEGSKA (reference sequence). The CDR3 has 14 residues. V gave up 6 bases and J gave up 9 bases, with 18 bases separating them. CDR3 bases: TGCAGTGCGGGGAGAGGCCAGCAGATTTCACCCCTCCACTTT. Translation: CSAGRGQQISPLHF.

The chain is built from TRBV11-1 and TRBJ2-3, with D maybe TRBD1 (5 bases). The V gene lost 2 bases and the J gene lost 0 bases, with 15 bases spanning the gap. CDR1 and CDR2 (germline): SGHAT, FQDESV (reference sequence). The CDR3 runs 17 residues. The CDR3 nucleotides read TGTGCCAGCAGCTTACCCGGACACGAGTTTAGCACAGATACGCAGTATTTT. It yields the protein CASSLPGHEFSTDTQYF.

The sample holds many counts of this clonotype. This chain uses TRBV7-9 with TRBJ2-1, with TRBD2 as a possible D gene (6 bases). Germline lookup yields CDR1 SEHNR and CDR2 FQNEAQ (reference sequence). The CDR3 loop spans 14 amino acids. Trimming stripped 3 bases from V and 8 bases from J, with 14 bases between. The CDR3 loop is CASSLGDWYYEQFF. Here the CDR3 DNA reads TGTGCCAGCAGCTTGGGGGACTGGTATTATGAGCAGTTCTTC.

The V gene is TRBV30, the J gene TRBJ1-2; D may be TRBD1 (6 bases). Trimming cost V 0 bases and J 4 bases, with 12 bases left between them. The germline V gene has CDR1 GTSNPN and CDR2 SVGIG (reference sequence). CDR3 size: 14 residues. The CDR3: CAWSVRRGSYGYTF. As DNA, the CDR3 is TGTGCCTGGAGTGTACGCAGGGGCAGCTATGGCTACACCTTC.